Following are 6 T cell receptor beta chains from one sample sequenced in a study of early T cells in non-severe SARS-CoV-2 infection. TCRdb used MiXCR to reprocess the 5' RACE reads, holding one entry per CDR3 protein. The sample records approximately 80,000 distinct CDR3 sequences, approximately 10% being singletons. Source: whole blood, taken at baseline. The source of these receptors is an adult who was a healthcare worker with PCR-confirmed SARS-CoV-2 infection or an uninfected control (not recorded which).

The CDR3 region is CSASWTGTYGYTF. CDR3 nucleotides: TGCAGTGCTAGCTGGACAGGGACCTATGGCTACACCTTC. The chain couples TRBV20-1 to TRBJ1-2; 8 bases map to TRBD1. The CDR3 loop spans 13 amino acids. J lost 4 bases, V lost 3 bases, and 4 bases had no gene match. Germline-derived CDR1 and CDR2 are DFQATT and SNEGSKA (reference sequence).

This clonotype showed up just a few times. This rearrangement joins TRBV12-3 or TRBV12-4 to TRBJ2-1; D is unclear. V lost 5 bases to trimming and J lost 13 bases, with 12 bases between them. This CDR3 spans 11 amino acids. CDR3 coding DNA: TGTGCCAGCAGTACCCTCGGGTCACAGTTCTTC. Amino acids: CASSTLGSQFF.

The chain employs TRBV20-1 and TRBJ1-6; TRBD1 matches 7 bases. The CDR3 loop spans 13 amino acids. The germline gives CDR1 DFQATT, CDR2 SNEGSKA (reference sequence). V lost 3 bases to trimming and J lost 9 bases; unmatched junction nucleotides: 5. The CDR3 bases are TGCAGTGCTAGTGTGACAGGGCCTTCACCCCTCCACTTT. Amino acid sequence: CSASVTGPSPLHF.

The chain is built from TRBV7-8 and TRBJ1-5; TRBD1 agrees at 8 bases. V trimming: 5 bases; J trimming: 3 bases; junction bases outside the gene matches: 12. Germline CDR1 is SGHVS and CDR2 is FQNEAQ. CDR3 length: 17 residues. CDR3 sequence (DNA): TGTGCCAGCAGCACTATAGGTACAGGGGGGAACAATCAGCCCCAGCATTTT. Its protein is CASSTIGTGGNNQPQHF.

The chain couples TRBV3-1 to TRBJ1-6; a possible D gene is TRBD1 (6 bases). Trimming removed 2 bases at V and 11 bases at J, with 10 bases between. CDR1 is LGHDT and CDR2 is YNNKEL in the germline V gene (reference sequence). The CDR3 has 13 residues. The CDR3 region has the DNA TGTGCCAGCAGCCAAATCGAGGGGGCACCCCTCCACTTT. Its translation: CASSQIEGAPLHF.

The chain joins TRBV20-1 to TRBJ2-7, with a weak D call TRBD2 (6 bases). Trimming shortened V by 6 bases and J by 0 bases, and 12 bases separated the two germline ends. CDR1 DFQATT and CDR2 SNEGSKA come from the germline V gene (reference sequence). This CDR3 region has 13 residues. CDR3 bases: TGCAGTGCGTTCCCCGGGGGCTCCTACGAGCAGTACTTC. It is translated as CSAFPGGSYEQYF.